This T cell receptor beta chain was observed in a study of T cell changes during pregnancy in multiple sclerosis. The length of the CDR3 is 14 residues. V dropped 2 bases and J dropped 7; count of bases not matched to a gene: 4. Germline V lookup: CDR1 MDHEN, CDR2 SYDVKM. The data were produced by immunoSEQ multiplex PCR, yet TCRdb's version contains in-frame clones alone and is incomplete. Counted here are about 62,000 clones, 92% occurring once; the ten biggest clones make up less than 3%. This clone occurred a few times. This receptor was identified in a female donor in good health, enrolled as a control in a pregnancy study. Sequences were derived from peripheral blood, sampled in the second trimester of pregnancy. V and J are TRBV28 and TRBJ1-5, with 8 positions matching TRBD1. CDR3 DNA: TGTGCCAGCAGTTTAGCGACAGGGGAGCAGCCCCAGCATTTT. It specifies CASSLATGEQPQHF.